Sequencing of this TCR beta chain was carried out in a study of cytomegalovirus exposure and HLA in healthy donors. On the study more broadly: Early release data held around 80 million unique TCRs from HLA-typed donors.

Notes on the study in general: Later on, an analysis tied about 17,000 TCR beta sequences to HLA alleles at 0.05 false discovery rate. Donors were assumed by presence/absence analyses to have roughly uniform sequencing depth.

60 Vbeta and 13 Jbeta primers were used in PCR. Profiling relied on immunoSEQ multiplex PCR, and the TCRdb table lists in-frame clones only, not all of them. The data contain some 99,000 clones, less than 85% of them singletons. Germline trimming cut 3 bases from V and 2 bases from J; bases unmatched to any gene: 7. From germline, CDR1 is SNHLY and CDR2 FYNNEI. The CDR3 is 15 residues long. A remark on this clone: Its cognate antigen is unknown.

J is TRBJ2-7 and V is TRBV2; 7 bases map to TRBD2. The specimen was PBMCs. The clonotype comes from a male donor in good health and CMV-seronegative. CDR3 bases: TGTGCCAGCAGTGATCTGGCTAGCGGAGCCTACGAGCAGTACTTC. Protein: CASSDLASGAYEQYF. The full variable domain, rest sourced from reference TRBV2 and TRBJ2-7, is EPEVTQTPSHQVTQMGQEVILRCVPISNHLYFYWYRQILGQKVEFLVSFYNNEISEKSEIFDDQFSVERPDGSNFTLKIRSTKLEDSAMYFCASSDLASGAYEQYFGPGTRLTVT.